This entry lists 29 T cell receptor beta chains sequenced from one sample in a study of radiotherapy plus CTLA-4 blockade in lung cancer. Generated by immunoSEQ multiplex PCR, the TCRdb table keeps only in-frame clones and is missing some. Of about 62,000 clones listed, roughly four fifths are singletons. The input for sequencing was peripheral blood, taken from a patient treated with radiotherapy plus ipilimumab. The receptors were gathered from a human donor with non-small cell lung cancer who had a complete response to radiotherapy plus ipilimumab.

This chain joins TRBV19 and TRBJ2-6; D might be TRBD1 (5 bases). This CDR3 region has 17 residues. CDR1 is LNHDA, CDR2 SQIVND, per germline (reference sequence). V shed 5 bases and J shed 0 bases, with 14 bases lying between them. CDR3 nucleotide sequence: TGTGCCAGTAGTGTACGCAGGGCGGCCTCTGGGGCCAACGTCCTGACTTTC. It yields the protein CASSVRRAASGANVLTF.

The CDR3 reads CATSRGEGITGELFF. As DNA, the CDR3 is TGTGCCACCAGCAGAGGGGAGGGGATCACCGGGGAGCTGTTTTTT. The V call is TRBV15, the J call TRBJ2-2, with 7 bases lining up with TRBD2. Germline CDR1 and CDR2: LNHNV and YYDKDF (reference sequence). J gave up 4 bases and V 1 base, and 3 bases lay outside the gene matches. The CDR3 spans 15 residues.

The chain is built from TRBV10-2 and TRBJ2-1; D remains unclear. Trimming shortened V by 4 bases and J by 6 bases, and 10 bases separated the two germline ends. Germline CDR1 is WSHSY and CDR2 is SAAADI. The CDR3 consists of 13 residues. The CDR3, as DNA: TGCGCCAGCAGTGCCCTCGCCGGCAATGAGCAGTTCTTC. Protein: CASSALAGNEQFF.

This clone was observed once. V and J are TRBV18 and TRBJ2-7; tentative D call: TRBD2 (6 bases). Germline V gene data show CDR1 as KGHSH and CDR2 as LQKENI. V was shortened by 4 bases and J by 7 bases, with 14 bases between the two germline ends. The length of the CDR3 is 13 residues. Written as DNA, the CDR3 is TGTGCCAGCTCACGGGACTTATCTGGGGAGCAGTACTTC. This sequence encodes CASSRDLSGEQYF.

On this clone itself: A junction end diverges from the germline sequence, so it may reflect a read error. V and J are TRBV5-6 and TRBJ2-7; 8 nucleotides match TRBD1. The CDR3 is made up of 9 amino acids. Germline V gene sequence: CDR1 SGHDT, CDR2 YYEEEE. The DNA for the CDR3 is TGTGCCAGCAGCACGAACAGGGGGTTC. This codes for CASSTNRGF.

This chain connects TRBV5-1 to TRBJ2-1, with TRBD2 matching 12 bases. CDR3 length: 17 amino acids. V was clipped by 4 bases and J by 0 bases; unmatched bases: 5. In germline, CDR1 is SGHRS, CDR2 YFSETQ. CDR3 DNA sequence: TGCGCCAGCAGCACAAGGACTAGCGGGGACTCCTACAATGAGCAGTTCTTC. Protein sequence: CASSTRTSGDSYNEQFF.

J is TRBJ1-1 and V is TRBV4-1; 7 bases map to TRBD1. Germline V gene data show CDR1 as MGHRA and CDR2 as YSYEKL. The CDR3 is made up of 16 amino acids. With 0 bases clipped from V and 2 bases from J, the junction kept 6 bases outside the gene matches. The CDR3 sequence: CASSQDKNRGNTEAFF. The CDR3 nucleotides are TGCGCCAGCAGCCAAGATAAGAACAGGGGTAACACTGAAGCTTTCTTT.

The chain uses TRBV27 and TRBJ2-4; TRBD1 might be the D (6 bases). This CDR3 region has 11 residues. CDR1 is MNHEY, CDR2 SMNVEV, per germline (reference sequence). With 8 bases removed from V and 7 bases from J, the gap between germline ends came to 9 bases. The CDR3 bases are TGTGCCAGCGGGACACTGAACATTCAGTACTTC. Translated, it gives CASGTLNIQYF.

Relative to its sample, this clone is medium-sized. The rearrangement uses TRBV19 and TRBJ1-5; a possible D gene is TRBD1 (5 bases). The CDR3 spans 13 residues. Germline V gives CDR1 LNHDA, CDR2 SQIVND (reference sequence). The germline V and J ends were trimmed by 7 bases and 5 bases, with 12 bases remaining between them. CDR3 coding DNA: TGTGCCAGTATGCAGGGCGGTTATCAGCCCCAGCATTTT. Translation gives CASMQGGYQPQHF. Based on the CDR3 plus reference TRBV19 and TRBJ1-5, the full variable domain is DGGITQSPKYLFRKEGQNVTLSCEQNLNHDAMYWYRQDPGQGLRLIYYSQIVNDFQKGDIAEGYSVSREKKESFPLTVTSAQKNPTAFYLCASMQGGYQPQHFGDGTRLSIL.

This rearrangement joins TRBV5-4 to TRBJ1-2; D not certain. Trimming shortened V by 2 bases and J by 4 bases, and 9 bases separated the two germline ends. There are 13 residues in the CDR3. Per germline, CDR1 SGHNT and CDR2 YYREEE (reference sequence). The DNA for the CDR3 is TGTGCCAGCAGCTTTCATCAGGTCTATGGCTACACCTTC. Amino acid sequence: CASSFHQVYGYTF.

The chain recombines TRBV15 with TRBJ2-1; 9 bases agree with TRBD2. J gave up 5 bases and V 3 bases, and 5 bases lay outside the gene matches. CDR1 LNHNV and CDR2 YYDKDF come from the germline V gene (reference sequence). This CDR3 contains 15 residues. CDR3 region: CATSRGLAGNNEQFF. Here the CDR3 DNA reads TGTGCCACCAGCAGGGGACTAGCCGGAAACAATGAGCAGTTCTTC.

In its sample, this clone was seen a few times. CDR3 protein: CATLQGVGTGELFF. CDR3 nucleotide sequence: TGTGCCACCTTACAGGGGGTAGGAACCGGGGAGCTGTTTTTT. The chain links TRBV15 to TRBJ2-2; 8 nucleotides agree with TRBD1. This CDR3 spans 14 amino acids. The germline V gene encodes CDR1 LNHNV and CDR2 YYDKDF (reference sequence). Germline trimming cut 8 bases from V and 5 bases from J; bases unmatched to any gene: 7.

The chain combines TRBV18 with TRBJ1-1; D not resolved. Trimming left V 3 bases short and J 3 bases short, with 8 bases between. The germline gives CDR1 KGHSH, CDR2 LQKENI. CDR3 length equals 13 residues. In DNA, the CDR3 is TGTGCCAGCTCACCGAAGATAGACACTGAAGCTTTCTTT. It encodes CASSPKIDTEAFF.

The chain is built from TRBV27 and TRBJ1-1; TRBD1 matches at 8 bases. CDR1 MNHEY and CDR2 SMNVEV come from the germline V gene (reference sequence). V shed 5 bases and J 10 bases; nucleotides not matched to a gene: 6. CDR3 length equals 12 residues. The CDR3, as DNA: TGTGCCAGCAGTCTTCATGGACAGGGAGCTTTCTTT. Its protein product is CASSLHGQGAFF.

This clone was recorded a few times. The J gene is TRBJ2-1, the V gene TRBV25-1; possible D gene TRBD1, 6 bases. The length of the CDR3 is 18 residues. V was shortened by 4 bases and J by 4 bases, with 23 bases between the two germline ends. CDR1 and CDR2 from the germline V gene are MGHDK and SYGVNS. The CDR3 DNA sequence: TGTGCCAGCAGTGGGGTACAGGGTGATGGTAACTCGTACAATGAGCAGTTCTTC. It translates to CASSGVQGDGNSYNEQFF.

DNA for the CDR3: TGCAGCGTTGCTAGCGGGGTTACAGATACGCAGTATTTT. Protein product: CSVASGVTDTQYF. The V gene is TRBV29-1, the J gene TRBJ2-3; 9 nucleotides match TRBD2. Germline CDR1 and CDR2: SQVTM and ANQGSEA. This CDR3 contains 13 residues. With V trimmed by 4 bases and J by 3 bases, 2 bases remained unmatched.

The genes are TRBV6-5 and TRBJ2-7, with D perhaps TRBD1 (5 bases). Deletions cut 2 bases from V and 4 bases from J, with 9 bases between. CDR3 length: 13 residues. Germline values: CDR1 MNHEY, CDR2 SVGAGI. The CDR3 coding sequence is TGTGCCAGCAGTTACGCCGACAGTTACGAGCAGTACTTC. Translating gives CASSYADSYEQYF.

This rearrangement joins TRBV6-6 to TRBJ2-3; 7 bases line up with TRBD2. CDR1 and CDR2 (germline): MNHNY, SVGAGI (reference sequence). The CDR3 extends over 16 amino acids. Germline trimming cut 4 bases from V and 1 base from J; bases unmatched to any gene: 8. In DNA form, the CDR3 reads TGTGCCAGCAGTTTGGGGATGGCGGGGGGCACAGATACGCAGTATTTT. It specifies CASSLGMAGGTDTQYF.

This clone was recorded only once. CDR3 bases: TGTGCCAGCAGCTTAGGAAGGGAGAGCTCTGGAAACACCATATATTTT. Amino acid sequence: CASSLGRESSGNTIYF. The rearrangement links TRBV11-2 to TRBJ1-3; D not certain. The germline V and J ends were trimmed by 1 base and 0 bases, with 10 bases remaining between them. The germline V gene encodes CDR1 SGHAT and CDR2 FQNNGV. The CDR3 extends over 16 amino acids. Combining the CDR3 with reference TRBV11-2 and TRBJ1-3 gives the whole variable domain EAGVAQSPRYKIIEKRQSVAFWCNPISGHATLYWYQQILGQGPKLLIQFQNNGVVDDSQLPKDRFSAERLKGVDSTLKIQPAKLEDSAVYLCASSLGRESSGNTIYFGEGSWLTVV.

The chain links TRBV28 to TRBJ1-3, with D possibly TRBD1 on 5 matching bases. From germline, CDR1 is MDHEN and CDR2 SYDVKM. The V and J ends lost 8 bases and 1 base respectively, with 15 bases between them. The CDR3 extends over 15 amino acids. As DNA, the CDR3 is TGTGCCAGCCTCCCACAGGAGAGATCTGGAAACACCATATATTTT. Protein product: CASLPQERSGNTIYF.

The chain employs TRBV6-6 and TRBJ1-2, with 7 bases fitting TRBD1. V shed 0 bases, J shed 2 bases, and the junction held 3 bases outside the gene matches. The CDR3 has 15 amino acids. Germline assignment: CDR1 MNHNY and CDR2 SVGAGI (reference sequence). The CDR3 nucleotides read TGTGCCAGCAGTTACTCCACAGGGGCCAACTATGGCTACACCTTC. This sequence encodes CASSYSTGANYGYTF.

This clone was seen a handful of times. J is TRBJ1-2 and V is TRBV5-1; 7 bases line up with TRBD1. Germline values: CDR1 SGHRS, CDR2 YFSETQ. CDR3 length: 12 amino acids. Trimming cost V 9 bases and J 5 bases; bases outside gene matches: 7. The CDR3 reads CATRDSYYGYTF. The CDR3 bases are TGCGCCACCCGGGACAGCTATTATGGCTACACCTTC.

The CDR3 is CASSVGLPREKLFF. CDR3 DNA: TGTGCCAGCAGCGTTGGACTCCCGAGGGAAAAACTGTTTTTT. The chain carries TRBV9 and TRBJ1-4; D is ambiguous. With 2 bases removed from V and 8 bases from J, the gap between germline ends came to 13 bases. CDR3 length: 14 residues. Germline V gives CDR1 SGDLS, CDR2 YYNGEE.

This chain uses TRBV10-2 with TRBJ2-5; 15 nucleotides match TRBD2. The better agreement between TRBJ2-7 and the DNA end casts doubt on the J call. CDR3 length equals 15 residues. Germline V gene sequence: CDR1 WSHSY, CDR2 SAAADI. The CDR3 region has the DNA TGCGCCAGCAGTTTCGGACTAGCGGGGGGGTACGAGCAGTACTTC. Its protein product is CASSFGLAGGYEQYF.

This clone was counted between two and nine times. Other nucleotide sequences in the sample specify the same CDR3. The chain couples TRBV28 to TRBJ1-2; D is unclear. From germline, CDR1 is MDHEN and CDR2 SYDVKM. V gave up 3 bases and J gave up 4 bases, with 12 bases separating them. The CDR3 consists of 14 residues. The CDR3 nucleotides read TGTGCCAGCAGTTTGGTCACAGTCTTCTATGGCTACACCTTC. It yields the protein CASSLVTVFYGYTF.

The CDR3 sequence is CASSNPGGQGYEQYF. The DNA of the CDR3 is TGTGCCAGTAGTAACCCAGGAGGACAGGGGTACGAGCAGTACTTC. This chain links TRBV19 with TRBJ2-7, with 9 bases aligning to TRBD1. CDR3 length: 15 amino acids. The trim removed 4 bases at V and 4 bases at J, leaving 8 bases unmatched. Germline values: CDR1 LNHDA, CDR2 SQIVND (reference sequence). The complete variable domain, with remaining parts taken from reference TRBV19 and TRBJ2-7, reads DGGITQSPKYLFRKEGQNVTLSCEQNLNHDAMYWYRQDPGQGLRLIYYSQIVNDFQKGDIAEGYSVSREKKESFPLTVTSAQKNPTAFYLCASSNPGGQGYEQYFGPGTRLTVT.

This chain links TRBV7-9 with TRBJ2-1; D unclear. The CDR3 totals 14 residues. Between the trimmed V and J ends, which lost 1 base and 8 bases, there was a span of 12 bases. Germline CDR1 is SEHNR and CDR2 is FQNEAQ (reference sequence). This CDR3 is CASSLGTTSDEQFF. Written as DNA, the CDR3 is TGTGCCAGCAGCTTAGGTACGACGAGCGATGAGCAGTTCTTC.

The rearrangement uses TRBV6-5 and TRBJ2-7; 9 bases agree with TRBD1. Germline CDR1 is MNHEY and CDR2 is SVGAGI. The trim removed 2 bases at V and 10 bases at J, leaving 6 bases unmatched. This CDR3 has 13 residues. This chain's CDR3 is CASSYEGQGRQYF. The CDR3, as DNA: TGTGCCAGCAGTTACGAGGGACAGGGTAGACAGTACTTC.

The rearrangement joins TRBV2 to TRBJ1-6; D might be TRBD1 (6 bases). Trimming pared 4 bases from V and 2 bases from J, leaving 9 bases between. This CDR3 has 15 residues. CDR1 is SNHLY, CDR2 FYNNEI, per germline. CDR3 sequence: CASSAGETYNSPLHF. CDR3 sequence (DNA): TGTGCCAGCAGTGCAGGGGAAACCTATAATTCACCCCTCCACTTT.